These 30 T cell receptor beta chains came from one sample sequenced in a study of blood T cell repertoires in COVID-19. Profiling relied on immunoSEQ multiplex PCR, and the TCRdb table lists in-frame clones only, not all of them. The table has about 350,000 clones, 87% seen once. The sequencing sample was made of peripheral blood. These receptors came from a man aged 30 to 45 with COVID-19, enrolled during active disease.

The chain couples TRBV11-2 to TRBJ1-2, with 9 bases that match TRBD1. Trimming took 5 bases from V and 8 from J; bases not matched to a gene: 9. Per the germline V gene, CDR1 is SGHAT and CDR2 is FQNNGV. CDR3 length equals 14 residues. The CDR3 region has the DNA TGTGCCAGCAGCCAGGGACAGGGAGAGGGAGGCTACACCTTC. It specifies CASSQGQGEGGYTF.

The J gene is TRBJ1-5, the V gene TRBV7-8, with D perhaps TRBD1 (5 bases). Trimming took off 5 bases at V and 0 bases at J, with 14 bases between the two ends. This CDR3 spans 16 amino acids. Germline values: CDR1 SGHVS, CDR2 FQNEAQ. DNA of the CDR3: TGTGCCAGCAGCATCTCCCAGGGTTATAGCAATCAGCCCCAGCATTTT. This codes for CASSISQGYSNQPQHF.

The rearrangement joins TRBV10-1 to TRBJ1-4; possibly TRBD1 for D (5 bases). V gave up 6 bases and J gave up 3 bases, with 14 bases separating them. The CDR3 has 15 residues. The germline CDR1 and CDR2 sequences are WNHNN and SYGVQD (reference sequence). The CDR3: CASSDTGGSNEKLFF. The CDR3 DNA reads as TGCGCCAGCAGCGACACGGGGGGATCTAATGAAAAACTGTTTTTT.

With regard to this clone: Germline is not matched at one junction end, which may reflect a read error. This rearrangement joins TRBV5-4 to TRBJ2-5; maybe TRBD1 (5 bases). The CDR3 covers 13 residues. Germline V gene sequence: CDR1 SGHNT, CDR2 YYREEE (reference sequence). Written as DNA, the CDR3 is TGTGCCAGCAGCTTGGACCAGGGTGACCTCGGACACTTC. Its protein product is CASSLDQGDLGHF.

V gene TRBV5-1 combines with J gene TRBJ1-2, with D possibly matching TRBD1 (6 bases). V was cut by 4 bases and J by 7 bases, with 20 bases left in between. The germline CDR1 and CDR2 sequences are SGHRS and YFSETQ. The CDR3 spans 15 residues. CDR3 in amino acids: CASSVGATGSGGYTF. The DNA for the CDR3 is TGCGCCAGCAGCGTTGGGGCTACAGGGTCTGGTGGCTACACCTTC.

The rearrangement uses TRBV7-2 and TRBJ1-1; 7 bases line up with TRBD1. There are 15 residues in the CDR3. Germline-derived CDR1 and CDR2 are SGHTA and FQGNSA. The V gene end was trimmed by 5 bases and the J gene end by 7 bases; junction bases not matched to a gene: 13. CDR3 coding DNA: TGTGCCAGCAGCCTCTCCGGGACAGTCTCGCGTGAAGCTTTCTTT. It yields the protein CASSLSGTVSREAFF.

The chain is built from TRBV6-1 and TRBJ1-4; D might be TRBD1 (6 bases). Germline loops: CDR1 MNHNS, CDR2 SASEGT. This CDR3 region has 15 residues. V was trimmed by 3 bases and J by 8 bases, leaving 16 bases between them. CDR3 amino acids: CASSELQGRREKLFF. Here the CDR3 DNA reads TGTGCCAGCAGTGAGCTACAGGGACGGAGAGAAAAACTGTTTTTT.

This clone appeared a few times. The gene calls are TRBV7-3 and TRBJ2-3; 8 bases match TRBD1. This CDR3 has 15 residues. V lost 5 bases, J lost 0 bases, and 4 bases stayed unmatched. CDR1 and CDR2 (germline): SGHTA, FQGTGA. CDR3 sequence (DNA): TGTGCCAGCAGCCGTAGGACAGGGAGCACAGATACGCAGTATTTT. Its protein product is CASSRRTGSTDTQYF.

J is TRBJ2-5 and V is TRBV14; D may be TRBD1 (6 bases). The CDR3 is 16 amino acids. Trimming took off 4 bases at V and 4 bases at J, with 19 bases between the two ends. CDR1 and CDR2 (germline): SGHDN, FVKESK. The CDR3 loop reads CASSRNRVPPGETQYF. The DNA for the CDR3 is TGTGCCAGCAGCCGGAACAGGGTTCCCCCGGGAGAGACCCAGTACTTC.

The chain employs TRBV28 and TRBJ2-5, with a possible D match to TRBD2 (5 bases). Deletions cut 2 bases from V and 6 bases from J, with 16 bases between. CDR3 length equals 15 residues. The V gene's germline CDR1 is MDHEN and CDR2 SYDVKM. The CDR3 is CASSLVGVTEKTQYF. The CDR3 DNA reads TGTGCCAGCAGTTTAGTCGGGGTTACGGAGAAGACCCAGTACTTC.

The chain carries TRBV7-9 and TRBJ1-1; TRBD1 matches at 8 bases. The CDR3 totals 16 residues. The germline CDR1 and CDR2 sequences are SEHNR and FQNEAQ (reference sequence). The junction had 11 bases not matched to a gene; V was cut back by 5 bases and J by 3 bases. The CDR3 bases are TGTGCCAGCAGCCTGGGGACAGGCACCATGGACACTGAAGCTTTCTTT. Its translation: CASSLGTGTMDTEAFF.

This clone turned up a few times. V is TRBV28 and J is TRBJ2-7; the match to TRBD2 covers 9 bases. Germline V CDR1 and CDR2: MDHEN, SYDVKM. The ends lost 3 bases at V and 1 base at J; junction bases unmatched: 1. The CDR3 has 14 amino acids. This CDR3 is CASSFSGSSYEQYF. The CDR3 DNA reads TGTGCCAGCAGTTTTAGCGGGAGTTCCTACGAGCAGTACTTC. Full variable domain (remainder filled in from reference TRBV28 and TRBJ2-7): DVKVTQSSRYLVKRTGEKVFLECVQDMDHENMFWYRQDPGLGLRLIYFSYDVKMKEKGDIPEGYSVSREKKERFSLILESASTNQTSMYLCASSFSGSSYEQYFGPGTRLTVT.

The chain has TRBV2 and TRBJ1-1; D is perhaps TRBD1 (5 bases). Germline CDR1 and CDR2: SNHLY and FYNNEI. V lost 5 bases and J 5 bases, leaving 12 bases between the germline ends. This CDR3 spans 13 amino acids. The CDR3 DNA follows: TGTGCCAGCAGTCTCGGACGGGGGACTGAAGCTTTCTTT. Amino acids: CASSLGRGTEAFF.

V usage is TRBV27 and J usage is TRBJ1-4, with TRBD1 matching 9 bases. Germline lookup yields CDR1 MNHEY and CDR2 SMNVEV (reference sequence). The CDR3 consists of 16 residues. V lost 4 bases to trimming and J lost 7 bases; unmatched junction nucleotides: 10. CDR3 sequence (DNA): TGTGCCAGCAGTTCTACCCCGGACAGGGGTGGTGAAAAACTGTTTTTT. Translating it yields CASSSTPDRGGEKLFF.

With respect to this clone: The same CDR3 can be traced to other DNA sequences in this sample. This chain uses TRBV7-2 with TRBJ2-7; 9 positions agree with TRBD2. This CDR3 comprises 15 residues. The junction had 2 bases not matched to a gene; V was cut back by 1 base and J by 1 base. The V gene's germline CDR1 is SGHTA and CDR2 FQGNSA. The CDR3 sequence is CASSLGLAGSYEQYF. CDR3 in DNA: TGTGCCAGCAGCTTAGGGCTAGCGGGGTCCTACGAGCAGTACTTC.

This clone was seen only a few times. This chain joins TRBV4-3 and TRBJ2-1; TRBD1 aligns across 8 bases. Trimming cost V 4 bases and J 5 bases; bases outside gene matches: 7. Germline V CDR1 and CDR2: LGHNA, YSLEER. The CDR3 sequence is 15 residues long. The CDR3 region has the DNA TGCGCCAGCAGCCGAGGACAGGGAAGGGACAATGAGCAGTTCTTC. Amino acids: CASSRGQGRDNEQFF.

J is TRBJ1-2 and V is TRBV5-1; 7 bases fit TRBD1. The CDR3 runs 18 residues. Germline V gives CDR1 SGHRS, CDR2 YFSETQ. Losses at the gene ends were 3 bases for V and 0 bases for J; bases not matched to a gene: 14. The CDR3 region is CASSSTGQAWLANYGYTF. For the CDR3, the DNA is TGCGCCAGCAGCTCAACAGGACAGGCCTGGTTAGCTAACTATGGCTACACCTTC.

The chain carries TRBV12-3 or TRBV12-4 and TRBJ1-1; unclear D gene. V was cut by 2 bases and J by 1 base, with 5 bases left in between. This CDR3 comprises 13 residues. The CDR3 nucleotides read TGTGCCAGCAGTTTAAGCCAGAACACTGAAGCTTTCTTT. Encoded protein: CASSLSQNTEAFF.

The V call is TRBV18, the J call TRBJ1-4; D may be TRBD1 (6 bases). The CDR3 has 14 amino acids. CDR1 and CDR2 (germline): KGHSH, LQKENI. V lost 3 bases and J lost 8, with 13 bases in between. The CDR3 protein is CASSPQQGWEKLFF. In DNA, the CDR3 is TGTGCCAGCTCACCCCAACAGGGTTGGGAAAAACTGTTTTTT.

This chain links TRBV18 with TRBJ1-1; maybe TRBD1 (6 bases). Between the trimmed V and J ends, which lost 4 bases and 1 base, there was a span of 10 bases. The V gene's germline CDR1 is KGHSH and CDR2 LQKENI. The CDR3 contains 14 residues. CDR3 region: CASSHNRANTEAFF. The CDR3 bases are TGTGCCAGCTCACATAACAGGGCGAACACTGAAGCTTTCTTT.

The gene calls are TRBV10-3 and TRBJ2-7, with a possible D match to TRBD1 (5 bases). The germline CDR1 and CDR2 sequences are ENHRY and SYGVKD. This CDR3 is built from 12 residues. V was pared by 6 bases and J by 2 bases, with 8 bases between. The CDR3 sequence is CAISQGPYEQYF. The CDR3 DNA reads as TGTGCCATCAGCCAGGGTCCCTACGAGCAGTACTTC.

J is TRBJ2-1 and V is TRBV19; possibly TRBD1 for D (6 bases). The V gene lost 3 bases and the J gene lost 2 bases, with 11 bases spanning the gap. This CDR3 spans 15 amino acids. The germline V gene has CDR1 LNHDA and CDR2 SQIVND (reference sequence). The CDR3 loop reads CASSIWQGPYNEQFF. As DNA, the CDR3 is TGTGCCAGTAGTATTTGGCAGGGGCCCTACAATGAGCAGTTCTTC.

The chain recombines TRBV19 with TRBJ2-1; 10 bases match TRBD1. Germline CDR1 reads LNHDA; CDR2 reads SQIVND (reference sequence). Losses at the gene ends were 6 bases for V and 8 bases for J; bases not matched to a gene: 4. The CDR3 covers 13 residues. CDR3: CASRGTGVYEQFF. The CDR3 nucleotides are TGTGCCAGTAGAGGGACAGGGGTCTATGAGCAGTTCTTC.

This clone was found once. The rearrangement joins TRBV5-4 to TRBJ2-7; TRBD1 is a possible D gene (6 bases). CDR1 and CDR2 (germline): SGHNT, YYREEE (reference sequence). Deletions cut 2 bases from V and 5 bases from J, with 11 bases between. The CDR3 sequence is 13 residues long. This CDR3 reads CASSFTGYDEQYF. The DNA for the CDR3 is TGTGCCAGCAGCTTCACAGGGTACGACGAGCAGTACTTC.

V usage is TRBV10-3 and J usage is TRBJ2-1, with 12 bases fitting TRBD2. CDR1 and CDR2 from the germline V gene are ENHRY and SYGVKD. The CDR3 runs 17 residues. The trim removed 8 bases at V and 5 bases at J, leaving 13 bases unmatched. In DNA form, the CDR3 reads TGTGCCATCGGGAGGACTAGCGGGACGTCTACTAACAATGAGCAGTTCTTC. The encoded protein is CAIGRTSGTSTNNEQFF.

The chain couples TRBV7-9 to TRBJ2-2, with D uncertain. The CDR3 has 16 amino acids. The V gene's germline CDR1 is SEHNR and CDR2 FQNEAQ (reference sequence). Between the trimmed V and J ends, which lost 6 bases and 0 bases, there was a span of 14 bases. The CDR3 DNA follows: TGTGCCAGCAGACACGGAAGGAGTACGAACACCGGGGAGCTGTTTTTT. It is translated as CASRHGRSTNTGELFF.

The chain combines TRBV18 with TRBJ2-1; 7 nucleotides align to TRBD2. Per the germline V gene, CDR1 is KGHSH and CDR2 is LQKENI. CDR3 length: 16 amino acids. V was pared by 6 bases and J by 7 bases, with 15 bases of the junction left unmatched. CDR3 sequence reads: CASSPRSGLEQNEQFF. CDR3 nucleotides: TGTGCCAGCTCGCCCCGAAGTGGACTAGAACAGAATGAGCAGTTCTTC.

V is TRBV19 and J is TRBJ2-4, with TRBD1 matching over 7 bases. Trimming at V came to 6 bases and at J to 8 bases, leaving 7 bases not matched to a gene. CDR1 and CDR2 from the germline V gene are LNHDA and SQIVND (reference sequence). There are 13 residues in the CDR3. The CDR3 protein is CASRVGQADIQYF. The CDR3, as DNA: TGTGCCAGTAGGGTCGGACAGGCCGACATTCAGTACTTC.

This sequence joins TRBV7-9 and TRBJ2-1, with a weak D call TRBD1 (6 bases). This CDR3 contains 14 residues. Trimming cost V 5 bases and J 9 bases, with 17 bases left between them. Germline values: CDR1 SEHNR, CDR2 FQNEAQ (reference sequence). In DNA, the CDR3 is TGTGCCAGCAGCCTTGAGAGGATAGGGGGTGAGCAGTTCTTC. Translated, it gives CASSLERIGGEQFF.

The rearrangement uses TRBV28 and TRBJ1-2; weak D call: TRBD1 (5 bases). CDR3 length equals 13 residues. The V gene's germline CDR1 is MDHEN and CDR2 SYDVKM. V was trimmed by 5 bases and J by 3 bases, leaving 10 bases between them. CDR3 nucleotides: TGTGCCAGCAGTCGGGGGACGGACTATGGCTACACCTTC. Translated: CASSRGTDYGYTF.